This entry describes one T cell receptor (beta chain). Its target is not known. The data originate from a study of OX40 agonist ivuxolimab in advanced cancers. Across the whole study: Past anti-PD-1, anti-PD-L1 or anti-CTLA-4 therapy was accepted, and roughly 37% had received some.

Study results and caveats: At 0.1 to 3.0 mg/kg, CD4+ and CD8+ blood T cells expanded clonally by week 6.

Germline loops: CDR1 SEHNR, CDR2 FQNEAQ (reference sequence). V lost 4 bases and J lost 4; bases outside the gene matches: 12. The CDR3 covers 17 residues. TCRdb's table, derived via immunoSEQ multiplex PCR, lists solely in-frame clones and lacks some. Of over 100,000 clones in the sample, 85% to 90% were seen once. Patients with autoimmune history or systemic immunosuppression were excluded. The clonotype was recovered from an adult with an advanced solid tumor such as melanoma, head and neck, liver or kidney cancer. V is TRBV7-9 and J is TRBJ2-5, with 10 bases identical to TRBD2. This sample comprised CD4+ or CD8+ T cells sorted from blood, obtained in a trial of the OX40 agonist ivuxolimab. The CDR3 bases are TGTGCCAGCAGCTCCTGGGGGGCTAGCGGGGGAGGAGAGACCCAGTACTTC. The encoded protein is CASSSWGASGGGETQYF.